The rows below give T cell receptor beta chains drawn from one sample of a study of blood T cell repertoires in COVID-19. Clones were sequenced by immunoSEQ multiplex PCR, and TCRdb holds only the in-frame ones, with some missing. The sample holds 150,000 to 200,000 clones, around three quarters seen once. Sequencing was performed on PBMCs or T cells enriched from blood (not recorded which). These receptors came from a woman in her forties or fifties with acute COVID-19. CDR3s include the opening cysteine and the closing phenylalanine or tryptophan. Each record gives: D gene, V gene, J gene, clone size, CDR3 protein, CDR3 DNA. A D gene is named only where the DNA matches it firmly. Where a row states a size, it is once, few, many or the class of an expanded clone; other rows omit it.

TRBD1	TRBV11-2	TRBJ1-2	NA	CASSQTGANLYGYTF	TGTGCCAGCAGCCAGACAGGGGCGAACCTCTATGGCTACACCTTC
NA	TRBV19	TRBJ1-1	NA	CASSSDRAFF	TGTGCCAGTAGTTCAGACAGAGCTTTCTTT
TRBD1	TRBV3-1/TRBV3-2	TRBJ2-3	NA	CASSRTGRGHTDTQYF	TGTGCCAGCAGCCGGACAGGAAGAGGGCACACAGATACGCAGTATTTT
NA	TRBV4-1	TRBJ1-2	NA	CASSQVAGYGYTF	TGCGCCAGCAGCCAAGTTGCGGGGTATGGCTACACCTTC
TRBD2	TRBV19	TRBJ2-5	NA	CASSMTSGDQETQYF	TGTGCCAGTAGTATGACTAGCGGGGACCAAGAGACCCAGTACTTC
NA	TRBV19	TRBJ2-2	NA	CASSSVRGIQTLTGELFF	TGTGCCAGTAGTAGCGTCAGGGGAATCCAAACCCTCACCGGGGAGCTGTTTTTT
NA	TRBV10-3	TRBJ2-5	once	CAIRSTGAETETQYF	TGTGCCATCAGAAGCACGGGAGCCGAAACAGAGACCCAGTACTTC
NA	TRBV7-8	TRBJ2-2	many	CASSLGGGVSGELFF	TGTGCCAGCAGCTTAGGAGGAGGGGTTTCCGGGGAGCTGTTTTTT
TRBD1	TRBV28	TRBJ2-6	few	CASSFRGQASGANVLTF	TGTGCCAGCAGTTTCCGGGGACAGGCCTCTGGGGCCAACGTCCTGACTTTC
NA	TRBV10-1	TRBJ2-4	NA	CASPRVGLDAKNIQYF	TGCGCCAGCCCTAGGGTGGGGCTGGATGCCAAAAACATTCAGTACTTC
TRBD1	TRBV3-1/TRBV3-2	TRBJ1-4	NA	CASSLRDRVEKLFF	TGTGCCAGCAGCCTCCGGGACAGGGTCGAAAAACTGTTTTTT
NA	TRBV19	TRBJ2-1	NA	CASTGVAYNEQFF	TGTGCCAGTACAGGGGTCGCCTACAATGAGCAGTTCTTC
NA	TRBV2	TRBJ1-1	few	CASSAQRANTEAFF	TGTGCCAGCAGTGCACAGAGGGCTAACACTGAAGCTTTCTTT
NA	TRBV29-1	TRBJ1-2	few	CSVEGGQGGFFGYTF	TGCAGCGTTGAAGGCGGACAAGGCGGATTCTTCGGCTACACCTTC
TRBD1	TRBV9	TRBJ1-2	NA	CASSVADRVVYYGYTF	TGTGCCAGCAGCGTTGCAGACAGGGTGGTATACTATGGCTACACCTTC
NA	TRBV2	TRBJ1-5	once	CASSGQSNQPQHF	TGTGCCAGCAGTGGACAGAGCAATCAGCCCCAGCATTTT
NA	TRBV5-4	TRBJ2-5	NA	CASSLGTAIQETQYF	TGTGCCAGCAGCTTGGGGACAGCCATCCAAGAGACCCAGTACTTC
NA	TRBV28	TRBJ2-3	NA	CASSPTTSDTQYF	TGTGCCAGCAGTCCGACTACATCAGATACGCAGTATTTT
NA	TRBV6-5	TRBJ1-4	NA	CASSRQAEEKLFF	TGTGCCAGCAGTCGACAGGCTGAAGAAAAACTGTTTTTT
NA	TRBV5-1	TRBJ2-5	NA	CASSLTEQETQYF	TGCGCCAGCAGCTTAACAGAACAAGAGACCCAGTACTTC
NA	TRBV28	TRBJ1-1	NA	CASSLFEAEEMNTEAFF	TGTGCCAGCAGTTTATTTGAGGCAGAGGAGATGAACACTGAAGCTTTCTTT
TRBD1	TRBV14	TRBJ1-1	NA	CASSQRQGWTEAFF	TGTGCCAGCAGCCAGCGACAGGGATGGACTGAAGCTTTCTTT
TRBD1	TRBV7-2	TRBJ2-6	NA	CASRPTGGGTGANVLTF	TGTGCCAGCAGGCCGACAGGGGGCGGGACCGGGGCCAACGTCCTGACTTTC
TRBD1	TRBV7-2	TRBJ1-2	NA	CASSSQGGVSGYTF	TGTGCCAGCAGCTCTCAGGGGGGAGTGAGTGGCTACACCTTC
NA	TRBV28	TRBJ1-1	NA	CASILPANTEAFF	TGTGCCAGCATACTCCCCGCAAACACTGAAGCTTTCTTT
NA	TRBV6-5	TRBJ1-2	NA	CASLLGGGGYGYTF	TGTGCCAGCCTCCTGGGAGGGGGAGGGTATGGCTACACCTTC
NA	TRBV7-2	TRBJ2-5	NA	CASSTWPQETQYF	TGTGCCAGCAGCACATGGCCTCAAGAGACCCAGTACTTC
TRBD2	TRBV3-1/TRBV3-2	TRBJ2-5	NA	CASSQGFSGGAETQYF	TGTGCCAGCAGCCAAGGTTTCAGCGGGGGGGCTGAGACCCAGTACTTC
TRBD2	TRBV19	TRBJ2-5	NA	CASSILRGGRETQYF	TGTGCCAGTAGTATTCTGCGGGGGGGCCGCGAGACCCAGTACTTC
NA	TRBV28	TRBJ1-2	NA	CASSWTDYGYTF	TGTGCCAGCAGTTGGACAGACTATGGCTACACCTTC
NA	TRBV19	TRBJ1-5	NA	CASTIGGGYSNQPQHF	TGTGCCAGTACCATAGGAGGAGGTTATAGCAATCAGCCCCAGCATTTT
TRBD1	TRBV4-3	TRBJ1-6	NA	CASSQNPITGGESPLHF	TGCGCCAGCAGCCAAAACCCAATCACAGGGGGCGAATCACCCCTCCACTTT
TRBD2	TRBV27	TRBJ2-1	NA	CASSLLGLAGHWGNEQFF	TGTGCCAGCAGTTTATTGGGACTAGCGGGCCACTGGGGCAATGAGCAGTTCTTC
TRBD2	TRBV28	TRBJ2-3	NA	CASSFPSSLTSGGDHTQYF	TGTGCCAGCAGTTTCCCCAGTTCCCTCACTAGCGGGGGGGACCATACGCAGTATTTT
NA	TRBV24-1	TRBJ2-1	NA	CATGSQGREQFF	TGTGCCACCGGAAGCCAGGGTCGCGAGCAGTTCTTC
NA	TRBV19	TRBJ2-5	NA	CASSARETQYF	TGTGCCAGTAGTGCTAGGGAGACCCAGTACTTC
NA	TRBV7-9	TRBJ1-1	once	CASSLGQGLNTEAFF	TGTGCCAGCAGCTTAGGGCAGGGGTTGAACACTGAAGCTTTCTTT
NA	TRBV19	TRBJ2-4	NA	CASSMGVGKNIQYF	TGTGCCAGTAGTATGGGCGTGGGCAAAAACATTCAGTACTTC
NA	TRBV5-4	TRBJ1-1	NA	CASSLMTVPGNTEAFF	TGTGCCAGCAGCTTGATGACAGTGCCAGGGAACACTGAAGCTTTCTTT
TRBD1	TRBV7-2	TRBJ1-5	NA	CASSLVRGKGQPQHF	TGTGCCAGCAGCTTAGTCAGGGGGAAAGGACAGCCCCAGCATTTT
TRBD1	TRBV28	TRBJ1-1	NA	CASTPWDRPNTEAFF	TGTGCCAGCACCCCTTGGGACAGGCCGAACACTGAAGCTTTCTTT
TRBD1	TRBV5-5	TRBJ2-5	NA	CASSPRVGQGVETQYF	TGTGCCAGCAGCCCCAGAGTTGGACAGGGGGTGGAGACCCAGTACTTC
TRBD1	TRBV10-3	TRBJ1-1	NA	CAIRSSGTGTLTEAFF	TGTGCCATCAGATCCTCCGGGACAGGGACACTCACTGAAGCTTTCTTT
NA	TRBV27	TRBJ1-5	few	CASSPQVTSNQPQHF	TGTGCCAGCAGCCCTCAGGTTACTAGCAATCAGCCCCAGCATTTT
TRBD2	TRBV2	TRBJ2-2	NA	CASSFGTSGGELFF	TGTGCCAGCAGTTTTGGGACTAGCGGCGGGGAGCTGTTTTTT
NA	TRBV5-1	TRBJ2-1	NA	CASSLEAVSGYNEQFF	TGCGCCAGCAGCTTGGAGGCGGTGTCCGGATACAATGAGCAGTTCTTC
NA	TRBV6-4	TRBJ1-6	few	CARRSAAYNSPLHF	TGTGCCCGCCGATCGGCGGCCTATAATTCACCCCTCCACTTT
TRBD1	TRBV7-8	TRBJ1-1	once	CASSQGQGRRKSTEAFF	TGTGCCAGCAGCCAGGGACAGGGGCGCCGAAAGTCCACTGAAGCTTTCTTT
TRBD1	TRBV24-1	TRBJ1-4	NA	CATSDSGQEGEKLFF	TGTGCCACCAGTGATTCGGGACAGGAGGGGGAAAAACTGTTTTTT
TRBD2	TRBV5-5	TRBJ2-5	NA	CASSQGLAETQYF	TGTGCCAGCAGCCAGGGACTAGCAGAGACCCAGTACTTC
TRBD1	TRBV2	TRBJ1-5	NA	CASSNTGTGASPQHF	TGTGCCAGCAGTAACACCGGGACAGGGGCCTCGCCCCAGCATTTT
NA	TRBV4-3	TRBJ1-1	few	CASSQDLKGATEAFF	TGCGCCAGCAGCCAGGACCTCAAAGGGGCAACTGAAGCTTTCTTT